Listed below are T cell receptor beta chains from one sample, sequenced in a study of blood T cell repertoires in COVID-19. Only in-frame clones appear in the TCRdb table, and some are missing; sequencing was by immunoSEQ multiplex PCR. The profile covers around 140,000 clones, with approximately 84% appearing a single time and about 1.8% taken by the ten largest. The sequenced sample was peripheral blood. These receptors came from an older woman with acute or convalescent COVID-19. Both conserved end residues are part of each CDR3. Clone size is given for some rows only: seen once, a few or many times, or a class if the clone is expanded.

clone size	V gene	J gene	CDR3 protein
NA	TRBV7-9	TRBJ1-4	CAVPGTGGFTNEKLFF
NA	TRBV6-2/TRBV6-3	TRBJ1-1	CASSYGRGAFF
NA	TRBV3-1/TRBV3-2	TRBJ1-2	CASSPQGFSSRRYGYTF
NA	TRBV14	TRBJ1-6	CASSHLGTGNSPLHF
NA	TRBV19	TRBJ2-1	CASSISPTGSYNEQFF
NA	TRBV6-2/TRBV6-3	TRBJ1-3	CASSRAGGNTIYF
NA	TRBV23-1	TRBJ1-2	CASSQATDNYGYTF
NA	TRBV10-3	TRBJ1-1	CAIGRDNTEAFF
few	TRBV11-3	TRBJ2-2	CASSKGDRGYTGELFF
NA	TRBV19	TRBJ1-1	CASSISGQLNTEAFF
NA	TRBV7-9	TRBJ2-7	CASRKDSGGPYEQYF
NA	TRBV19	TRBJ2-1	CASTSWEWAEQFF
NA	TRBV10-2	TRBJ2-5	CASISDRVGETQYF
NA	TRBV6-6	TRBJ1-6	CASSFLHQEDSPLHF
NA	TRBV7-3	TRBJ2-3	CASSLRGQGSGDTQYF
NA	TRBV7-9	TRBJ1-3	CASSRTGGSGNTIYF
NA	TRBV4-1	TRBJ2-2	CASSQAQINTGELFF
NA	TRBV7-8	TRBJ2-7	CASSLAAQSSYEQYF
NA	TRBV5-1	TRBJ2-3	CASSFGQSTDTQYF
NA	TRBV9	TRBJ1-2	CASSVGGTAYGYTF
few	TRBV5-1	TRBJ2-1	CASNQGANNEQFF
NA	TRBV10-3	TRBJ2-7	CAISDYRDSYEQYF
NA	TRBV28	TRBJ1-5	CASCTGTQNQPQHF
NA	TRBV5-4	TRBJ2-7	CASSLGQAFSYEQYF
NA	TRBV9	TRBJ1-4	CASSAPRGGGKLFF
NA	TRBV7-6	TRBJ2-3	CASSSGQGGRTDTQYF
NA	TRBV18	TRBJ1-4	CASSPLDSPKIGTNEKLFF
NA	TRBV5-1	TRBJ2-2	CASSFGRANTGELFF
NA	TRBV6-6	TRBJ2-2	CASSSLPKGELFF
NA	TRBV28	TRBJ2-7	CASSLPVYEQYF
NA	TRBV29-1	TRBJ2-7	CSVLDRLQYF
NA	TRBV11-2	TRBJ2-3	CASSLDRVTDTQYF
NA	TRBV5-5	TRBJ1-1	CASRFSLGEAFF
NA	TRBV11-2	TRBJ2-7	CASSKRFGEQYF
NA	TRBV6-5	TRBJ1-5	CASILADRDRAPQHF
NA	TRBV5-1	TRBJ2-7	CATLSFGGGTGAYEQYF
few	TRBV5-1	TRBJ2-1	CASSSTGTTYNEQFF
NA	TRBV7-9	TRBJ2-3	CASSQGQGDTSTDTQYF
once	TRBV19	TRBJ2-5	CASSNPGSAETQYF
NA	TRBV5-6	TRBJ2-1	CASSLGHRSGEQFF
few	TRBV11-2	TRBJ2-7	CASSLTGTHEQYF
once	TRBV3-1/TRBV3-2	TRBJ2-1	CASSQGLGVNEQFF
NA	TRBV9	TRBJ1-3	CASSVRGNAGDTIYF
once	TRBV28	TRBJ1-5	CASSLDRLNQPQHF
NA	TRBV29-1	TRBJ1-4	CSVEDPRGEKLFF
NA	TRBV18	TRBJ1-4	CASSGRQGNEKLFF
once	TRBV28	TRBJ1-5	CASSLYLGDQPQHF
NA	TRBV30	TRBJ1-1	CAWSQDSYTEAFF
NA	TRBV7-9	TRBJ1-2	CASRSDRGSGGYTF
NA	TRBV27	TRBJ1-2	CASSLLRTGGDLRKGYTF
NA	TRBV11-3	TRBJ2-7	CASSSSRGGEQYF
NA	TRBV7-3	TRBJ2-3	CASSLIRGDTQYF